This T cell receptor (beta chain) was found in a study of Ad26.COV2.S vaccination and SARS-CoV-2 variants. Study background: The COV1001 Ad26.COV2.S trial arm included the donor. Study-wide findings and caveats: Those who received the vaccine showed greater spike-specific TCR breadth than those given placebo. Comparable non-spike TCR breadth was observed in vaccine and placebo recipients.

Per germline, CDR1 MDHEN and CDR2 SYDVKM. There are 11 residues in the CDR3. The V and J ends lost 5 bases and 5 bases respectively, with 6 bases between them. Treatment in this sample: some 19 received Ad26.COV2.S at low or high dose, single or two shots; 5 received placebo; per-sample allocation not given. Material that was analyzed had been drawn on day 63 after the first vaccine or placebo injection. An Ad26 vector carrying the Wuhan-strain SARS-CoV-2 spike served as the vaccine. For this clone: As yet, its antigen is unknown.

The data were produced by immunoSEQ multiplex PCR, yet TCRdb's version contains in-frame clones alone and is incomplete. The sample shows hundreds of thousands of clones, 70% to 90% of them seen only once. The TCR originated in a person aged 18-60 years who received the Ad26.COV2.S COVID-19 vaccine or a placebo. The specimen comprised peripheral blood, sampled in a trial of Ad26.COV2.S vaccine versus placebo. The rearrangement links TRBV28 to TRBJ1-1, with D unclear. As DNA, the CDR3 is TGTGCCAGCAGTGCCCTAACTGAAGCTTTCTTT. It is translated as CASSALTEAFF.